These 7 T cell receptor beta chains were sequenced from one sample in a study of blood T cell repertoires in COVID-19. Using immunoSEQ multiplex PCR, the repertoire was profiled, and TCRdb retains in-frame clones only, with some absent. Here the sample spans fewer than 250,000 clones, more than 85% being singletons. Material: peripheral blood. The receptors stem from a man aged 55 to 69 with acute or convalescent COVID-19.

J is TRBJ1-4 and V is TRBV28, with TRBD1 matching over 8 bases. The CDR3 sequence is 14 residues long. Germline CDR1 reads MDHEN; CDR2 reads SYDVKM. V gave up 10 bases and J gave up 5 bases; unmatched junction bases: 9. The CDR3 reads CAIPLGTGNEKLFF. In nucleotides, the CDR3 is TGTGCCATCCCCTTGGGGACAGGCAATGAAAAACTGTTTTTT.

CDR3 protein: CASSSSYGYTF. Written as DNA, the CDR3 is TGTGCCAGCAGCTCGAGCTATGGCTACACCTTC. The gene calls are TRBV5-6 and TRBJ1-2; D gene unclear. This CDR3 contains 11 residues. V was cut by 3 bases and J by 4 bases, with 4 bases left in between. In germline, CDR1 is SGHDT, CDR2 YYEEEE.

The J gene is TRBJ1-5, the V gene TRBV28, with D unresolved. The CDR3 runs to 14 residues. Germline-derived CDR1 and CDR2 are MDHEN and SYDVKM. The germline V and J ends were trimmed by 5 bases and 7 bases, with 15 bases remaining between them. The CDR3 sequence is CASSPAGGKQPQHF. CDR3 DNA: TGTGCCAGCAGTCCCGCCGGAGGGAAACAGCCCCAGCATTTT.

This chain joins TRBV28 and TRBJ1-5; TRBD1 agrees at 9 bases. With 6 bases clipped from V and 0 bases from J, the junction kept 3 bases outside the gene matches. Looked up from germline, CDR1 is MDHEN and CDR2 is SYDVKM. This CDR3 contains 15 residues. The CDR3 DNA sequence: TGTGCCAGCAGAGGACAGGGGAGTAGCAATCAGCCCCAGCATTTT. Protein: CASRGQGSSNQPQHF.

This chain connects TRBV11-2 to TRBJ2-3; D possibly corresponds to TRBD2 (5 bases). Germline V gene sequence: CDR1 SGHAT, CDR2 FQNNGV. V shed 5 bases and J shed 4 bases, with 19 bases lying between them. The CDR3 has 16 residues. CDR3 sequence reads: CASSTQPGVGSDTQYF. The CDR3 region has the DNA TGTGCCAGCAGCACCCAGCCCGGGGTGGGGTCAGATACGCAGTATTTT.

The gene calls are TRBV19 and TRBJ1-2; D may be TRBD1 (6 bases). Trimming removed 6 bases at V and 4 bases at J, with 15 bases between. Germline CDR1 LNHDA, CDR2 SQIVND (reference sequence). This CDR3 has 14 amino acids. The CDR3 bases are TGTGCCAGTAGCCCACAGGGTATAGGCTATGGCTACACCTTC. This translates into CASSPQGIGYGYTF. Drawing the rest from reference TRBV19 and TRBJ1-2, the complete variable domain is DGGITQSPKYLFRKEGQNVTLSCEQNLNHDAMYWYRQDPGQGLRLIYYSQIVNDFQKGDIAEGYSVSREKKESFPLTVTSAQKNPTAFYLCASSPQGIGYGYTFGSGTRLTVV.

The chain joins TRBV15 to TRBJ1-5; D might be TRBD1 (5 bases). In germline, CDR1 is LNHNV, CDR2 YYDKDF (reference sequence). This CDR3 is built from 15 residues. Trimming shortened V by 2 bases and J by 7 bases, and 15 bases separated the two germline ends. The CDR3 region has the DNA TGTGCCACCAGCAGACCCGCGGGGCCCCCCCAGCCCCAGCATTTT. Translated, it gives CATSRPAGPPQPQHF.